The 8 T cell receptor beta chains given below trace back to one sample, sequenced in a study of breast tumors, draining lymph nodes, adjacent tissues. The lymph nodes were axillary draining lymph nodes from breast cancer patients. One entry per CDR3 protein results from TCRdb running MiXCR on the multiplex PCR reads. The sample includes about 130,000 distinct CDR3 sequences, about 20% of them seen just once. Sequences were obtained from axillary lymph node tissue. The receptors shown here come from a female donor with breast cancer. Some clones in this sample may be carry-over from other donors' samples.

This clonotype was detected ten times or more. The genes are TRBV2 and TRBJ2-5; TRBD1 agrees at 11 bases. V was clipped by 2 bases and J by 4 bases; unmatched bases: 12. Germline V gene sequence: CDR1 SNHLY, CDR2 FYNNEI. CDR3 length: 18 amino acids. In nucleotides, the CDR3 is TGTGCCAGCAGTGAAACCGCCGGCTTTGGGACAGGGGGAGAGACCCAGTACTTC. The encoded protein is CASSETAGFGTGGETQYF.

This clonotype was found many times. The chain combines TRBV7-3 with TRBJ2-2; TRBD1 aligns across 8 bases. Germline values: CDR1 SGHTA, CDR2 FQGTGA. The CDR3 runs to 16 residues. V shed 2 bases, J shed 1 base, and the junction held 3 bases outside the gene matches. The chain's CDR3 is CASSLQGAQNTGELFF. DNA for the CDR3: TGTGCCAGCAGCTTACAGGGGGCGCAGAACACCGGGGAGCTGTTTTTT.

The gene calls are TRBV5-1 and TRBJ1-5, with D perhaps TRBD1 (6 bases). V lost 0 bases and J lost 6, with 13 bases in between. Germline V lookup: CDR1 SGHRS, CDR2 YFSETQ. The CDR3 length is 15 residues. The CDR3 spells CASSLGGGGTQPQHF. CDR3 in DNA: TGCGCCAGCAGCTTGGGGGGGGGGGGCACTCAGCCCCAGCATTTT.

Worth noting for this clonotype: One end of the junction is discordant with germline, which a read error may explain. For the CDR3, the DNA is TGCGCCAACAGCTTGGAAGGAGCCGGCATTCAGCCCCAGCATTTT. Encoded protein: CANSLEGAGIQPQHF. The V gene is TRBV5-1, the J gene TRBJ1-5; D gene uncertain. CDR1 SGHRS and CDR2 YFSETQ come from the germline V gene. This CDR3 has 15 residues.

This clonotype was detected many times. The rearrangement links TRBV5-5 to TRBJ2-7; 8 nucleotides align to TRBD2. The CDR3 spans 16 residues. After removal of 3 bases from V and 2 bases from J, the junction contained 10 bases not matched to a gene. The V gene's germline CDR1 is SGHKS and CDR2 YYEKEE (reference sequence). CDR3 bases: TGTGCCAGCAGCTCCGGGGTTGCGGGAGGCCCCTACGAGCAGTACTTC. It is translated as CASSSGVAGGPYEQYF.

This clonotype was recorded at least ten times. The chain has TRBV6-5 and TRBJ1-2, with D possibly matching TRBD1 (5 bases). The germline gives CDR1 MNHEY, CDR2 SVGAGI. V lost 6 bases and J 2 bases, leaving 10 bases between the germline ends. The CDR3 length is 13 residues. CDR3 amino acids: CASSWDGNYGYTF. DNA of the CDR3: TGTGCCAGCAGCTGGGACGGGAACTATGGCTACACCTTC.

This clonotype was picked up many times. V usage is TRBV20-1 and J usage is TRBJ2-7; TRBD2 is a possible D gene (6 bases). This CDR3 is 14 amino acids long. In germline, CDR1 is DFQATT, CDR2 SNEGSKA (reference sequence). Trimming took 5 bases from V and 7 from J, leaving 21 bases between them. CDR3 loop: CSAPRLLAVGEQYF. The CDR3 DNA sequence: TGCAGTGCTCCCCGGTTACTAGCTGTTGGAGAGCAGTACTTC.

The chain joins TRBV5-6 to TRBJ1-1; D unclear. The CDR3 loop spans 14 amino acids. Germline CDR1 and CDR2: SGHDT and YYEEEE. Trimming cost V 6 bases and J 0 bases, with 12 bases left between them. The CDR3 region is CASTRTGMNTEAFF. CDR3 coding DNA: TGTGCCAGCACCAGGACGGGGATGAACACTGAAGCTTTCTTT.